One and the same sample provided the 20 T cell receptor beta chains below, sequenced in a study of identical twins. One entry per CDR3 protein, called by TCRdb with MiXCR from the 5' RACE reads. The table lists 1.5 million to 2 million distinct CDR3 sequences, about 31% of them singletons. Input material: cord blood. These TCRs come from a newborn girl in good health.

The CDR3 loop is CASSVDRNTIYF. CDR3 bases: TGTGCCAGCAGCGTAGACAGAAACACCATATATTTT. This chain joins TRBV9 and TRBJ1-3; D remains ambiguous. V dropped 0 bases and J dropped 5 bases, with 3 bases sitting between them. Germline CDR1 and CDR2: SGDLS and YYNGEE. CDR3 size: 12 residues.

This clonotype was counted only a few times. V gene TRBV7-2 combines with J gene TRBJ1-4; unclear D gene. Germline CDR1 SGHTA, CDR2 FQGNSA. V gave up 5 bases and J gave up 8 bases, with 12 bases separating them. The CDR3 sequence is 13 residues long. As DNA, the CDR3 is TGTGCCAGCAGCCCTCTCAGTGGGGAAAAACTGTTTTTT. Translation gives CASSPLSGEKLFF.

This clonotype was seen repeatedly, ten times or more. V gene TRBV12-3 or TRBV12-4 combines with J gene TRBJ1-2; D not certain. The CDR3 contains 13 residues. The V and J ends lost 3 bases and 3 bases respectively, with 8 bases between them. The CDR3 DNA follows: TGTGCCAGCAGTTTTGGCCAGGACTATGGCTACACCTTC. It is translated as CASSFGQDYGYTF.

This clonotype was detected a few times. The V call is TRBV4-2, the J call TRBJ2-3; 10 nucleotides align to TRBD2. The CDR3 has 18 amino acids. With 0 bases clipped from V and 1 base from J, the junction kept 7 bases outside the gene matches. The germline gives CDR1 LGHNA, CDR2 YNFKEQ. CDR3 residues: CASSQDGASGGRTDTQYF. The DNA of the CDR3 is TGTGCCAGCAGCCAAGATGGGGCTAGCGGGGGCCGCACAGATACGCAGTATTTT.

The chain is built from TRBV10-3 and TRBJ1-6; D remains unclear. Germline CDR1 reads ENHRY; CDR2 reads SYGVKD. V lost 4 bases to trimming and J lost 8 bases, with 27 bases between them. The CDR3 contains 19 residues. The CDR3 loop reads CAISGPPEGERWMDSPLHF. Written as DNA, the CDR3 is TGTGCCATCAGTGGTCCCCCGGAGGGAGAACGGTGGATGGATTCACCCCTCCACTTT.

The genes are TRBV18 and TRBJ1-1; possibly TRBD1 for D (5 bases). The CDR3 spans 17 residues. Trimming took off 3 bases at V and 1 base at J, with 18 bases between the two ends. Germline lookup yields CDR1 KGHSH and CDR2 LQKENI. This CDR3 is CASSPLRGNQRNTEAFF. CDR3 bases: TGTGCCAGCTCACCCCTTAGGGGAAACCAGCGGAACACTGAAGCTTTCTTT.

This clonotype was picked up a small number of times. The chain has TRBV21-1 and TRBJ1-2; TRBD1 is taken as the D call from the table, unchecked against the DNA. TRBV21-1 is designated a pseudogene. This CDR3 spans 14 amino acids. CDR3 in amino acids: CASTDLAWGLGYTF. The CDR3, as DNA: TGTGCCAGCACGGATCTCGCTTGGGGGCTTGGCTACACCTTC.

V usage is TRBV6-1 and J usage is TRBJ2-1; D ambiguous. In germline, CDR1 is MNHNS, CDR2 SASEGT. This CDR3 region has 9 residues. The V and J ends lost 8 bases and 9 bases respectively, with 5 bases between them. Here the CDR3 DNA reads TGTGCCAGCCCGAGTGAGCAGTTCTTC. It is translated as CASPSEQFF.

This chain uses TRBV20-1 with TRBJ2-5; the D gene is possibly TRBD1 (6 bases). V lost 1 base, J lost 11 bases, and 20 bases lay in between. The CDR3 covers 14 residues. Germline CDR1 DFQATT, CDR2 SNEGSKA (reference sequence). The CDR3 DNA reads as TGCAGTGCTAGAGCTACAGGGTCTCGGAATGAGCAGTACTTC. Protein product: CSARATGSRNEQYF.

This clonotype has more than one count but fewer than ten. This chain links TRBV12-3 or TRBV12-4 with TRBJ1-2, with TRBD1 matching over 7 bases. CDR3 length equals 16 residues. V dropped 6 bases and J dropped 6; count of bases not matched to a gene: 16. The CDR3: CASSYTPLGQEDGYTF. The CDR3 nucleotides read TGTGCCAGCAGCTATACACCCCTAGGACAGGAAGATGGCTACACCTTC.

About this clonotype: At one of its ends the junction is not consistent with the germline gene, which may arise from a read error. This chain uses TRBV28 with TRBJ2-7, with 10 bases matching TRBD2. The CDR3 extends over 17 amino acids. Germline CDR1 reads MDHEN; CDR2 reads SYDVKM. CDR3 sequence: CASRTYRGLAGEYEQYF. The CDR3 DNA reads as TGTGCAAGCAGGACTTACAGAGGTCTAGCGGGAGAGTACGAGCAGTACTTC.

This clonotype was counted between two and nine times. The chain is built from TRBV11-2 and TRBJ2-3; 7 bases match TRBD2. The junction had 10 bases not matched to a gene; V was cut back by 5 bases and J by 2 bases. Germline V gene lookup returns CDR1 SGHAT and CDR2 FQNNGV. The CDR3 totals 16 residues. Written as DNA, the CDR3 is TGTGCCAGCAGCCGAGCTAGCGGTTCGTACACAGATACGCAGTATTTT. Translated, it gives CASSRASGSYTDTQYF.

This clonotype occurred many times. This chain links TRBV7-2 with TRBJ2-7; D not certain. Germline-derived CDR1 and CDR2 are SGHTA and FQGNSA. This CDR3 has 12 residues. Trimming removed 1 base at V and 3 bases at J, with 4 bases between. The CDR3 DNA reads TGTGCCAGCAGCTTAGAGGTCTACGAGCAGTACTTC. This encodes CASSLEVYEQYF.

The chain is built from TRBV9 and TRBJ1-1; 7 bases agree with TRBD1. Germline V gene lookup returns CDR1 SGDLS and CDR2 YYNGEE. This CDR3 has 15 residues. Unmatched junction bases numbered 5, after V lost 1 base and J lost 2 bases. CDR3 DNA: TGTGCCAGCAGCGTAAAACAGGGGTTCAACACTGAAGCTTTCTTT. This encodes CASSVKQGFNTEAFF.

The J gene is TRBJ2-7, the V gene TRBV6-2 or TRBV6-3; D possibly corresponds to TRBD2 (5 bases). V shed 5 bases and J shed 0 bases, with 17 bases lying between them. The length of the CDR3 is 16 residues. The germline V gene has CDR1 MNHEY and CDR2 SVGEGT. The CDR3 DNA sequence: TGTGCCAGCAGTCCCCCATTAGGACTTCACTCCTACGAGCAGTACTTC. It encodes CASSPPLGLHSYEQYF.

The chain has TRBV9 and TRBJ2-4; D might be TRBD2 (6 bases). Germline V gene lookup returns CDR1 SGDLS and CDR2 YYNGEE. The CDR3 sequence is 14 residues long. The V end was cut by 6 bases, the J end by 8 bases, with 18 bases between. The CDR3, as DNA: TGTGCCAGCACCCCTTCTGGACGCGGGGACATTCAGTACTTC. It codes for CASTPSGRGDIQYF.

CDR3 loop: CASSDPGGVLYNEQFF. CDR3 nucleotides: TGTGCCAGCAGCGACCCCGGGGGGGTCCTCTACAATGAGCAGTTCTTC. J is TRBJ2-1 and V is TRBV9; TRBD2 matches 8 bases. CDR1 and CDR2 from the germline V gene are SGDLS and YYNGEE. This CDR3 spans 16 amino acids. With 3 bases clipped from V and 3 bases from J, the junction kept 8 bases outside the gene matches.

This clonotype was observed a handful of times. The rearrangement joins TRBV4-1 to TRBJ2-5; 7 bases map to TRBD2. The trim removed 3 bases at V and 1 base at J, leaving 2 bases unmatched. Germline V gene sequence: CDR1 MGHRA, CDR2 YSYEKL. The CDR3 covers 14 residues. The CDR3 spells CASSHVAGQETQYF. CDR3 nucleotide sequence: TGCGCCAGCAGCCACGTAGCGGGCCAAGAGACCCAGTACTTC.

The rearrangement links TRBV6-5 to TRBJ1-4, with 7 bases matching TRBD1. There are 18 residues in the CDR3. J lost 0 bases, V lost 4 bases, and 11 bases had no gene match. CDR1 is MNHEY and CDR2 is SVGAGI in the germline V gene. CDR3 loop: CASSLTGKGGATNEKLFF. The CDR3, as DNA: TGTGCCAGCAGTTTGACAGGGAAAGGTGGTGCAACTAATGAAAAACTGTTTTTT.

A few counts support this clonotype. The V call is TRBV6-1, the J call TRBJ1-4; 9 bases are a match to TRBD1. This CDR3 has 14 amino acids. The junction had 9 bases not matched to a gene; V was cut back by 8 bases and J by 8 bases. Germline CDR1 reads MNHNS; CDR2 reads SASEGT. The CDR3 region has the DNA TGTGCCAGCGAATACGGGACAGGGATAGAAAAACTGTTTTTT. Its translation: CASEYGTGIEKLFF.